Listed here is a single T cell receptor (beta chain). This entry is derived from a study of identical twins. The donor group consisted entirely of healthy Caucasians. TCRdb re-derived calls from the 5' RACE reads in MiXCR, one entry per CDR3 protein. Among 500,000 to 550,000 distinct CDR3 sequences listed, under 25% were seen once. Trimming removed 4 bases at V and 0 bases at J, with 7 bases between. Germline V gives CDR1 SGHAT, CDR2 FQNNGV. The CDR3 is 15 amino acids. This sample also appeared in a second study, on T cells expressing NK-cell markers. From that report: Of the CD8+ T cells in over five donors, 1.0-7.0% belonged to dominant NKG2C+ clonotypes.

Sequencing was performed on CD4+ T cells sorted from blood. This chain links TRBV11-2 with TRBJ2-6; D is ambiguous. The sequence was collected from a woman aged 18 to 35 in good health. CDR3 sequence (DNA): TGTGCCAGCAGCTCCATTTACTCTGGGGCCAACGTCCTGACTTTC. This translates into CASSSIYSGANVLTF.